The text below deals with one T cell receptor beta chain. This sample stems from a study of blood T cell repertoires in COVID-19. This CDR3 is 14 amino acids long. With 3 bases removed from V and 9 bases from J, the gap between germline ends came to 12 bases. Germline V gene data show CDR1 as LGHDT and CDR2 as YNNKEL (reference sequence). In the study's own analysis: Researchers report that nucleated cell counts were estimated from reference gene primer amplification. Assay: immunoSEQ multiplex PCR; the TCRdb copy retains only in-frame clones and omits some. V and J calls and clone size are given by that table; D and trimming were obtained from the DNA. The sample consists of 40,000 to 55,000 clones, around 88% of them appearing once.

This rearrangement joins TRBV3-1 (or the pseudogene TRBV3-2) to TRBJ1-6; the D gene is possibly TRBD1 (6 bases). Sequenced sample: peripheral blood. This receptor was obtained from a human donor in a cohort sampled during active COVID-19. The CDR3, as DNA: TGTGCCAGCAGCCAGAGGACAGACCCTTCACCCCTCCACTTT. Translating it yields CASSQRTDPSPLHF.